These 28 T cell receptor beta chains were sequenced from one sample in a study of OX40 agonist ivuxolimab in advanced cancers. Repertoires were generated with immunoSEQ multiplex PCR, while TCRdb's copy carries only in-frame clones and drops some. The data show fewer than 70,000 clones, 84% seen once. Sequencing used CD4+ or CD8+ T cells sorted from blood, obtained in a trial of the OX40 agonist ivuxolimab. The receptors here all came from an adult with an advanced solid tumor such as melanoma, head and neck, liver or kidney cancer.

The CDR3 nucleotides read TGTGCCAGCAGCTTAGGGACAGTAACCTATGGCTACACCTTC. Protein product: CASSLGTVTYGYTF. This chain uses TRBV7-8 with TRBJ1-2; D is perhaps TRBD1 (6 bases). Trimming shortened V by 1 base and J by 4 bases, and 10 bases separated the two germline ends. From germline, CDR1 is SGHVS and CDR2 FQNEAQ. The CDR3 covers 14 residues.

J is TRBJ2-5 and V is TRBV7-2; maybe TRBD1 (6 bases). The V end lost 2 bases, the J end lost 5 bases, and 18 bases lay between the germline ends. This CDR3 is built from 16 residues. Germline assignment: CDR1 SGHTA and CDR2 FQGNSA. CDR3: CASSLPPRGGWETQYF. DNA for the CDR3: TGTGCCAGCAGCTTACCTCCCAGGGGTGGCTGGGAGACCCAGTACTTC.

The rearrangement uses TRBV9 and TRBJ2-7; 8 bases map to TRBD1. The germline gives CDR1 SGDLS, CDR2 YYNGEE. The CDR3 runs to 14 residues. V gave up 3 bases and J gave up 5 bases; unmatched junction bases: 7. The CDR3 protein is CASSARTGLHEQYF. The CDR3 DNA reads TGTGCCAGCAGCGCGCGGACAGGGTTACACGAGCAGTACTTC.

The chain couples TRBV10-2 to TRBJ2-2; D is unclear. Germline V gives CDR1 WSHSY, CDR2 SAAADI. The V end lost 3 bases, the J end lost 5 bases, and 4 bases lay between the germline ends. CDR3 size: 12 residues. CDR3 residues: CASSEQTGELFF. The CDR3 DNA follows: TGCGCCAGCAGTGAACAAACCGGGGAGCTGTTTTTT.

CDR3 sequence: CASTLRGGTANTEAFF. In nucleotides, the CDR3 is TGCGCCAGCACCCTTCGAGGAGGGACGGCGAACACTGAAGCTTTCTTT. The chain carries TRBV5-1 and TRBJ1-1, with D perhaps matching TRBD1 (5 bases). This CDR3 comprises 16 residues. V lost 6 bases and J lost 1, with 19 bases in between. Germline V gene sequence: CDR1 SGHRS, CDR2 YFSETQ. Full variable domain (outside the CDR3, taken from reference TRBV5-1 and TRBJ1-1): KAGVTQTPRYLIKTRGQQVTLSCSPISGHRSVSWYQQTPGQGLQFLFEYFSETQRNKGNFPGRFSGRQFSNSRSEMNVSTLELGDSALYLCASTLRGGTANTEAFFGQGTRLTVV.

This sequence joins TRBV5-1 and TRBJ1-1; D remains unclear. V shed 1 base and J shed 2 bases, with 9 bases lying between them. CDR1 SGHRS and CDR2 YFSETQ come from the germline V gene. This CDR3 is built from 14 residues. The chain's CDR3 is CASSLRQYNTEAFF. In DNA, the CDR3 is TGCGCCAGCAGCTTGAGGCAGTATAACACTGAAGCTTTCTTT.

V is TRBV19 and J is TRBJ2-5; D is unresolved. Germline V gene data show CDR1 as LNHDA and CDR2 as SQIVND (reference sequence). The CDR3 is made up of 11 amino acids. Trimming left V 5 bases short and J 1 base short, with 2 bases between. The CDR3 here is CASSSQETQYF. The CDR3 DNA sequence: TGTGCCAGTAGTTCCCAAGAGACCCAGTACTTC.

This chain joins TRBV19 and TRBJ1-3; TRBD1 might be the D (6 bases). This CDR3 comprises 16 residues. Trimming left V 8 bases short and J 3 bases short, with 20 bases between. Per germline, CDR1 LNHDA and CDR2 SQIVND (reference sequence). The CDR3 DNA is TGTGCCAGTGCCATGAGACGACAGGCTGTTGGAAACACCATATATTTT. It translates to CASAMRRQAVGNTIYF.

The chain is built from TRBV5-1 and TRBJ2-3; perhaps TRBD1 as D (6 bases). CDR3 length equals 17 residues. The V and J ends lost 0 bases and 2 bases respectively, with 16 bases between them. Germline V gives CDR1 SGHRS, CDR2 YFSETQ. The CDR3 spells CASSLGNAQGSTDTQYF. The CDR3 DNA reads TGCGCCAGCAGCTTGGGGAACGCCCAGGGGTCCACAGATACGCAGTATTTT.

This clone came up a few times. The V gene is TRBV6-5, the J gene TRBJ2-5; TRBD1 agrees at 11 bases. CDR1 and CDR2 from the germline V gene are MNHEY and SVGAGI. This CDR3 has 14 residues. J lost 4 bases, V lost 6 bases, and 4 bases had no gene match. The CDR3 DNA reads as TGTGCCAGCAGCTCTGGGACAGGGGGAGAGACCCAGTACTTC. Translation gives CASSSGTGGETQYF.

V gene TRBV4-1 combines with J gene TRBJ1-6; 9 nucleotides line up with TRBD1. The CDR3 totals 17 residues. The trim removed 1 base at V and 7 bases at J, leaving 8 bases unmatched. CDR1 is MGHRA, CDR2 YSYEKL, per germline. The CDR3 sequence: CASSQGSWGQGNSPLHF. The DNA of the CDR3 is TGCGCCAGCAGCCAAGGTTCCTGGGGACAGGGAAATTCACCCCTCCACTTT.

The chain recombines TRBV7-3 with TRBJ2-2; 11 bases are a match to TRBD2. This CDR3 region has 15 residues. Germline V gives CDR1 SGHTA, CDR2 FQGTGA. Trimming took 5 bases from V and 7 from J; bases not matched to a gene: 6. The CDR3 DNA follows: TGTGCCAGCAGCCCGGGACTAGCGGAGGGCGGGGAGCTGTTTTTT. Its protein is CASSPGLAEGGELFF.

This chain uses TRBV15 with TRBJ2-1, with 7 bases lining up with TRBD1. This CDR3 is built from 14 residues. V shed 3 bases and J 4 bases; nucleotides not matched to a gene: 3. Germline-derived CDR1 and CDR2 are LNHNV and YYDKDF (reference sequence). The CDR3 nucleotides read TGTGCCACCAGCAGGGGACAGTCTTACAATGAGCAGTTCTTC. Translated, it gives CATSRGQSYNEQFF.

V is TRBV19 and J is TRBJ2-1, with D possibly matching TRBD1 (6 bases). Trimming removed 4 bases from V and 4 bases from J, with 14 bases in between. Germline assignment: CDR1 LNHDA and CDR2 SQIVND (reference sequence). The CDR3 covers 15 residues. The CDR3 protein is CASSSQGRTYNEQFF. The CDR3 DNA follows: TGTGCCAGTAGTAGTCAGGGGCGAACGTACAATGAGCAGTTCTTC.

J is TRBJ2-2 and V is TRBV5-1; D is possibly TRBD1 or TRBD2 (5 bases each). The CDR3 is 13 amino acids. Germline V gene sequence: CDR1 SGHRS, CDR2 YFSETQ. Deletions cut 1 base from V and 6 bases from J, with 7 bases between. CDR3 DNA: TGCGCCAGCAGCTTGATGGGGGCCGGGGAGCTGTTTTTT. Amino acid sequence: CASSLMGAGELFF.

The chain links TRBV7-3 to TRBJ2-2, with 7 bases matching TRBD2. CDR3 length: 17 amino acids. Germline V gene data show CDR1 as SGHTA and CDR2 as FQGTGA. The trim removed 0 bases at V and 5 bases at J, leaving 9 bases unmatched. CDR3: CASSLTVTPGGTGELFF. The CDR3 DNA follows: TGTGCCAGCAGCTTAACTGTGACCCCCGGGGGGACCGGGGAGCTGTTTTTT.

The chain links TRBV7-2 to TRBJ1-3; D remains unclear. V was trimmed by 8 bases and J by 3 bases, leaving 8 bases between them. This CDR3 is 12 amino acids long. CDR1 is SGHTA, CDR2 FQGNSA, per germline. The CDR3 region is CASGYYGNTIYF. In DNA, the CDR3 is TGTGCCAGCGGTTATTATGGAAACACCATATATTTT. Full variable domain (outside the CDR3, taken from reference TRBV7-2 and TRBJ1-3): GAGVSQSPSNKVTEKGKDVELRCDPISGHTALYWYRQSLGQGLEFLIYFQGNSAPDKSGLPSDRFSAERTGGSVSTLTIQRTQQEDSAVYLCASGYYGNTIYFGEGSWLTVV.

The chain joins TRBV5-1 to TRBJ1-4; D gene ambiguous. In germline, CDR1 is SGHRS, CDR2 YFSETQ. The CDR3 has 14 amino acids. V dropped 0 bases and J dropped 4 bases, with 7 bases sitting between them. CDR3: CASSLDQINEKLFF. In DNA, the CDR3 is TGCGCCAGCAGCTTGGACCAGATTAATGAAAAACTGTTTTTT.

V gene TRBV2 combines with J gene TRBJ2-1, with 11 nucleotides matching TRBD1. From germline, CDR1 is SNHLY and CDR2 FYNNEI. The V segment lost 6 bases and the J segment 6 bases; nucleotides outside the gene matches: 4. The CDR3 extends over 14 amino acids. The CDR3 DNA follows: TGTGCCAGCAGCGGACAGGGGGCCTCCAATGAGCAGTTCTTC. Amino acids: CASSGQGASNEQFF.

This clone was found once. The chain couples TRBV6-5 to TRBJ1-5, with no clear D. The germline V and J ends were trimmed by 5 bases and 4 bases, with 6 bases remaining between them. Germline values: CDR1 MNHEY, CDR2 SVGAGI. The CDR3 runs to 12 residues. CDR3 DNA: TGTGCCAGCAGTGCTTCTAATCAGCCCCAGCATTTT. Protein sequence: CASSASNQPQHF.

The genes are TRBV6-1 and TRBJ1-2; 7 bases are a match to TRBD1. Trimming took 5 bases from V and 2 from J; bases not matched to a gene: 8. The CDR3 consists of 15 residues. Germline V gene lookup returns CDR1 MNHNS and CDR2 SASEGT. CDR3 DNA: TGTGCCAGCAGTCTCGAAGGGGGCCCGAACTATGGCTACACCTTC. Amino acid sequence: CASSLEGGPNYGYTF.

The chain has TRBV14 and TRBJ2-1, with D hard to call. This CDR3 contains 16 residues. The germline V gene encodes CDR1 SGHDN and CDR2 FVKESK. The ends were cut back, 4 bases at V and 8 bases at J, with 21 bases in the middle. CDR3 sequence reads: CASSPYRTAGWDEQFF. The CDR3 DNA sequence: TGTGCCAGCAGCCCCTATCGGACGGCCGGTTGGGATGAGCAGTTCTTC.

CDR3 residues: CASSLEGFVSEAFF. The CDR3 DNA reads TGCGCCAGCAGCTTGGAAGGGTTCGTCTCCGAAGCTTTCTTT. The V and J genes are TRBV5-1 and TRBJ1-1; D is uncertain. The ends were cut back, 0 bases at V and 8 bases at J, with 14 bases in the middle. The germline V gene has CDR1 SGHRS and CDR2 YFSETQ. CDR3 length: 14 amino acids. Full variable domain (remainder filled in from reference TRBV5-1 and TRBJ1-1): KAGVTQTPRYLIKTRGQQVTLSCSPISGHRSVSWYQQTPGQGLQFLFEYFSETQRNKGNFPGRFSGRQFSNSRSEMNVSTLELGDSALYLCASSLEGFVSEAFFGQGTRLTVV.

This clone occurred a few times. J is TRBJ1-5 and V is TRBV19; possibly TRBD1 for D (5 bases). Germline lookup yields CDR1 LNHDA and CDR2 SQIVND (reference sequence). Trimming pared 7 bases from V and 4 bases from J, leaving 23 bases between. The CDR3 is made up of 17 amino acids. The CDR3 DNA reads TGTGCCAGTACCCCCCTCGCCGGGACCCGCGGGAATCAGCCCCAGCATTTT. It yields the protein CASTPLAGTRGNQPQHF.

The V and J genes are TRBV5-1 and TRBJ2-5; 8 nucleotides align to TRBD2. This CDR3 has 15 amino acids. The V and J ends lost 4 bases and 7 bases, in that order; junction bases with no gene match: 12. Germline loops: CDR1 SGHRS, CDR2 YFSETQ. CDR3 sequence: CASSESGAGGRTQYF. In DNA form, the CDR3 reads TGCGCCAGCAGCGAAAGCGGGGCGGGGGGTCGGACCCAGTACTTC.

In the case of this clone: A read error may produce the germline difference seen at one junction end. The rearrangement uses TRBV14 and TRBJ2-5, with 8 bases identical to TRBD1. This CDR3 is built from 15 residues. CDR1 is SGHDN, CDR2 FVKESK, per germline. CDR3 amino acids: CASSQGTRTGETQYF. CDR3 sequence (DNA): TGTGCCAGCAGTCAAGGTACTAGGACAGGGGAGACCCAGTACTTC. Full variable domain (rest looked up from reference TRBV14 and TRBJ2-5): EAGVTQFPSHSVIEKGQTVTLRCDPISGHDNLYWYRRVMGKEIKFLLHFVKESKQDESGMPNNRFLAERTGGTYSTLKVQPAELEDSGVYFCASSQGTRTGETQYFGPGTRLLVL.

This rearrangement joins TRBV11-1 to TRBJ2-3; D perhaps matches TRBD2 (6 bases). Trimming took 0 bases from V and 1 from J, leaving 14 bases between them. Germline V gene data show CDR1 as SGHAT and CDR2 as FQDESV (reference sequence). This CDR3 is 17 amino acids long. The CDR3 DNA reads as TGTGCCAGCAGCTTAGCGGGGGGTCTGGGAGGCACAGATACGCAGTATTTT. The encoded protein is CASSLAGGLGGTDTQYF.

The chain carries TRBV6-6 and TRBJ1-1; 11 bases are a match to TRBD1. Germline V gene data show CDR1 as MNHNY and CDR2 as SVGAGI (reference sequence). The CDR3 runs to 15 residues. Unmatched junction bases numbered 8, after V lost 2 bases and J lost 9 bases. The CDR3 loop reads CASSYPGQGAPKAFF. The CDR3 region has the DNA TGTGCCAGCAGTTACCCTGGACAGGGGGCCCCCAAAGCTTTCTTT.